This note documents a single TCR beta chain sequence. These data come from a study of blood T cell repertoires in COVID-19. For the study at large: COVID-19 samples from acute and convalescent phases originated in the United States, Italy and Spain. From T cells, B-cell-depleted T cells, or PBMCs came the material, which was cDNA or gDNA.

In the original analysis: Estimated nucleated cell counts came from reference gene primer amplification. Assay used: immunoSEQ multiplex PCR; TCRdb lists only in-frame clones, some missing. The V and J calls and clone size come from that table; D and trimming were worked out from the DNA. Of some 300,000 clones in the sample, about 88% were seen once. The CDR3 has 12 amino acids. The V and J ends lost 4 bases and 5 bases respectively, with 8 bases between them. Germline CDR1 reads MNHEY; CDR2 reads SVGAGI. The V call is TRBV6-5, the J call TRBJ1-1; D may be TRBD1 (6 bases). This receptor was obtained from a man between 65 and 79 years old with acute or convalescent COVID-19. Material: peripheral blood. The CDR3 spells CASSSTGTEAFF. The CDR3 DNA is TGTGCCAGCAGTTCAACAGGGACTGAAGCTTTCTTT.